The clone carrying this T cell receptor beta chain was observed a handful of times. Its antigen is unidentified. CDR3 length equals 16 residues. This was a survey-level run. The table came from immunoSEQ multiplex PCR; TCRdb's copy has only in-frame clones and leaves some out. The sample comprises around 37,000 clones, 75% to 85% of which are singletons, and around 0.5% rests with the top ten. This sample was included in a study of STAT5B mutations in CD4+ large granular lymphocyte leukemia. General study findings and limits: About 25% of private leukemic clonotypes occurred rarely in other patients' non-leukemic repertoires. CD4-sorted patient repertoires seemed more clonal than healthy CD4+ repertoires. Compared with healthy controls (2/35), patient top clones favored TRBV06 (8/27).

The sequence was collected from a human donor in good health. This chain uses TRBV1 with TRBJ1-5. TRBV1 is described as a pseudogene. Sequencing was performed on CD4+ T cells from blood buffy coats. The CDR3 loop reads CTSSQDRQPGNQPQHF. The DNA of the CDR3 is TGCACCAGCAGCCAAGATAGGCAGCCGGGCAATCAGCCCCAGCATTTT.